Given below is one TCR beta chain in context. This record belongs to a study of blood T cell repertoires in COVID-19. Study-level background: In each case, the material was cDNA or gDNA derived from T cells, B-cell-depleted T cells, or PBMCs.

Germline CDR1 SGHDT, CDR2 YYEEEE. CDR3 size: 15 residues. Trimming took 4 bases from V and 4 from J; bases not matched to a gene: 9. The table came from immunoSEQ multiplex PCR; TCRdb's copy has only in-frame clones and leaves some out. Among around 190,000 clones listed, more than 75% were seen once. This TCR derives from a human donor in a cohort sampled during active COVID-19. The sequenced sample consisted of peripheral blood. The chain is built from TRBV5-6 and TRBJ1-2; 8 nucleotides agree with TRBD1. The DNA for the CDR3 is TGTGCCAGCAGCAGGGGACAGGAGTCAATCTATGGCTACACCTTC. This encodes CASSRGQESIYGYTF.